The 11 T cell receptor beta chains below come from one sample, sequenced in a study of T cell responses to AZD1222 COVID-19 vaccine. Libraries were prepared by immunoSEQ multiplex PCR; TCRdb keeps only in-frame clonotypes and omits some of them. Of 90,000 to 100,000 clones in the sample, approximately 91% were seen once. The source was peripheral blood, collected 28 days after the second AZD1222 dose. These receptor sequences come from an adult who received the AZD1222 COVID-19 vaccine.

The V call is TRBV6-5, the J call TRBJ2-5, with D perhaps TRBD2 (7 bases). Germline V gene data show CDR1 as MNHEY and CDR2 as SVGAGI. Trimming removed 6 bases at V and 0 bases at J, with 11 bases between. CDR3 size: 14 residues. The CDR3 loop is CASSKGGDQETQYF. CDR3 bases: TGTGCCAGCAGCAAAGGGGGGGACCAAGAGACCCAGTACTTC.

The chain combines TRBV5-4 with TRBJ2-1; D gene unclear. The CDR3 covers 15 residues. V lost 0 bases and J 8 bases, leaving 15 bases between the germline ends. Germline-derived CDR1 and CDR2 are SGHNT and YYREEE (reference sequence). The CDR3 DNA is TGTGCCAGCAGCTTGGACCGAAACCCTCGGGATGAGCAGTTCTTC. Protein: CASSLDRNPRDEQFF.

This clone appeared a single time. The chain joins TRBV30 to TRBJ2-7, with TRBD2 matching 12 bases. V shed 3 bases, J shed 7 bases, and the junction held 7 bases outside the gene matches. This CDR3 region has 14 residues. The V gene's germline CDR1 is GTSNPN and CDR2 SVGIG (reference sequence). CDR3 nucleotide sequence: TGTGCCTGGAGACTAGCGGGGGGTCGGTGGGAGCAGTACTTC. This encodes CAWRLAGGRWEQYF.

V usage is TRBV7-7 and J usage is TRBJ2-2; no clear D. The CDR3 length is 16 residues. Germline CDR1 and CDR2: SSHAT and FNYEAQ (reference sequence). V was pared by 5 bases and J by 2 bases, with 15 bases between. The CDR3 is CASSPEQPKNTGELFF. In nucleotides, the CDR3 is TGTGCCAGCAGCCCGGAACAGCCGAAAAACACCGGGGAGCTGTTTTTT.

The CDR3 region is CAIRGSGKNYGYTF. The CDR3 coding sequence is TGTGCCATCAGGGGCTCCGGGAAGAACTATGGCTACACCTTC. J is TRBJ1-2 and V is TRBV10-3; D is uncertain. Trimming left V 6 bases short and J 2 bases short, with 13 bases between. From germline, CDR1 is ENHRY and CDR2 SYGVKD. CDR3 length: 14 residues.

This chain uses TRBV6-5 with TRBJ1-3, with D possibly TRBD1 on 5 matching bases. Germline V gene data show CDR1 as MNHEY and CDR2 as SVGAGI. The CDR3 spans 15 residues. V was shortened by 8 bases and J by 8 bases, with 22 bases between the two germline ends. The CDR3 DNA is TGTGCCAGCGGCGGGGGGAGGTTTTACCGGGACACCATATATTTT. Translated: CASGGGRFYRDTIYF.

CDR3 DNA sequence: TGTGCCAGCAGTTATGGGACAGGGCCTAACCAGCCCCAGCATTTT. Amino acids: CASSYGTGPNQPQHF. The chain uses TRBV27 and TRBJ1-5; 9 nucleotides agree with TRBD1. After removal of 4 bases from V and 7 bases from J, the junction contained 8 bases not matched to a gene. The germline V gene has CDR1 MNHEY and CDR2 SMNVEV (reference sequence). The CDR3 contains 15 residues.

This rearrangement joins TRBV15 to TRBJ2-7, with 12 bases aligning to TRBD2. The CDR3 contains 16 residues. In germline, CDR1 is LNHNV, CDR2 YYDKDF (reference sequence). V gave up 1 base and J gave up 7 bases; unmatched junction bases: 8. CDR3 in amino acids: CATSRGTSGKSWEQYF. For the CDR3, the DNA is TGTGCCACCAGCAGAGGGACTAGCGGGAAATCGTGGGAGCAGTACTTC.

This clone is a singleton in its sample. The V and J genes are TRBV14 and TRBJ2-7; either TRBD1 or TRBD2 may fit D (5 bases each). With 6 bases removed from V and 10 bases from J, the gap between germline ends came to 22 bases. The germline CDR1 and CDR2 sequences are SGHDN and FVKESK. The CDR3 is made up of 14 amino acids. This CDR3 is CASRPRGATRDQYF. The CDR3 DNA reads as TGTGCCAGCAGACCCCGAGGGGCGACACGGGACCAGTACTTC.

The V call is TRBV29-1, the J call TRBJ1-1; D ambiguous. The germline V gene has CDR1 SQVTM and CDR2 ANQGSEA. Trimming took off 4 bases at V and 2 bases at J, with 5 bases between the two ends. This CDR3 is built from 11 residues. The CDR3 DNA is TGCAGCGTTGCCGTAAACACTGAAGCTTTCTTT. Its translation is CSVAVNTEAFF.

The V call is TRBV6-5, the J call TRBJ2-7, with 10 positions matching TRBD2. The ends lost 6 bases at V and 6 bases at J; junction bases unmatched: 11. Germline CDR1 is MNHEY and CDR2 is SVGAGI. This CDR3 spans 15 amino acids. The CDR3 DNA reads TGTGCCAGCAGGGCCCCGGGACTAGCGAGGGGCGAGCAGTACTTC. This sequence encodes CASRAPGLARGEQYF.